The 14 T cell receptor beta chains below all came from one sample that was sequenced in a study of T cells in Graves' hyperthyroidism and ophthalmopathy. Amplified TCR beta CDR3 regions came from RNA transcripts. The TCR CDR3 was amplified in a first-round RT-PCR using the HTBI primer set. TCRdb redid the calling of the multiplex PCR reads with MiXCR, one entry per CDR3 protein. The sample lists about 610,000 distinct CDR3 sequences, about 16% occurring once. Specimen: blood. Receptor source: a woman in her 40s with Graves' ophthalmopathy.

This clonotype has at least ten counts. The gene calls are TRBV28 and TRBJ1-2; weak D call: TRBD1 (5 bases). CDR3 length equals 15 residues. Trimming shortened V by 7 bases and J by 5 bases, and 20 bases separated the two germline ends. Germline V gives CDR1 MDHEN, CDR2 SYDVKM. The DNA for the CDR3 is TGTGCCAGCACGGCGGTCGTGGGGGTTCAGTATGGCTACACCTTC. Amino acid sequence: CASTAVVGVQYGYTF.

This clonotype was recorded a few times. The rearrangement links TRBV4-1 to TRBJ2-5, with TRBD2 matching over 13 bases. The CDR3 runs to 17 residues. V gave up 3 bases and J gave up 5 bases; unmatched junction bases: 9. The germline CDR1 and CDR2 sequences are MGHRA and YSYEKL. DNA of the CDR3: TGCGCCAGCAGCCATAAGACTAGCGGGAGGTTGGAGGAGACCCAGTACTTC. Amino acid sequence: CASSHKTSGRLEETQYF.

This clonotype appeared a few times. CDR3: CASSYSSGERDTQYF. CDR3 DNA: TGTGCCAGCAGTTACTCGTCCGGGGAGAGAGATACGCAGTATTTT. V gene TRBV6-5 combines with J gene TRBJ2-3; a weak D match, TRBD2 (5 bases). The germline V and J ends were trimmed by 0 bases and 5 bases, with 12 bases remaining between them. CDR3 length equals 15 residues. The germline CDR1 and CDR2 sequences are MNHEY and SVGAGI.

V usage is TRBV20-1 and J usage is TRBJ2-3; possible D gene TRBD1, 7 bases. V gave up 5 bases and J gave up 2 bases, with 11 bases separating them. This CDR3 region has 13 residues. Germline V gene data show CDR1 as DFQATT and CDR2 as SNEGSKA (reference sequence). The CDR3 protein is CSAVRGATDTQYF. CDR3 nucleotide sequence: TGCAGTGCTGTCAGGGGGGCCACAGATACGCAGTATTTT.

This clonotype was observed at least ten times. V and J are TRBV7-2 and TRBJ2-5, with 9 bases aligning to TRBD2. V dropped 5 bases and J dropped 5; count of bases not matched to a gene: 6. This CDR3 is built from 14 residues. The germline gives CDR1 SGHTA, CDR2 FQGNSA. The chain's CDR3 is CASSPSGGWETQYF. CDR3 sequence (DNA): TGTGCCAGCAGCCCCAGCGGGGGGTGGGAGACCCAGTACTTC.

This clonotype was observed a handful of times. J is TRBJ1-2 and V is TRBV9; TRBD1 matches 9 bases. V trimming: 3 bases; J trimming: 3 bases; junction bases outside the gene matches: 6. Germline V gene lookup returns CDR1 SGDLS and CDR2 YYNGEE. This CDR3 comprises 15 residues. CDR3 nucleotides: TGTGCCAGCAGCGATAACAGGGGGCTCTACTATGGCTACACCTTC. Its translation is CASSDNRGLYYGYTF.

The chain couples TRBV11-2 to TRBJ1-2; 7 bases match TRBD1. V shed 2 bases and J 4 bases; nucleotides not matched to a gene: 10. Germline lookup yields CDR1 SGHAT and CDR2 FQNNGV. The CDR3 length is 16 residues. The CDR3, as DNA: TGTGCCAGCAGCTTAACAACAGGGACAGCAATCTATGGCTACACCTTC. Amino acid sequence: CASSLTTGTAIYGYTF.

About this clonotype: A much larger clone lies one base from this, so it may be a read error. V is TRBV2 and J is TRBJ2-1, with a weak D call TRBD1 (6 bases). The length of the CDR3 is 15 residues. Germline loops: CDR1 SNHLY, CDR2 FYNNEI. V was pared by 6 bases and J by 5 bases, with 17 bases between. The CDR3 nucleotides are TGTGCCAGCAGATTGAATCAGGGGATACACAATGAGCAGTTCTTC. It is translated as CASRLNQGIHNEQFF.

This clonotype was found many times. The chain is built from TRBV12-3 or TRBV12-4 and TRBJ2-5; D is perhaps TRBD1 (5 bases). Between the trimmed V and J ends, which lost 6 bases and 5 bases, there was a span of 19 bases. CDR3 length equals 15 residues. The CDR3 DNA follows: TGTGCCAGCAGCGCAGGGTACCATGCGGAGGAGACCCAGTACTTC. Its protein product is CASSAGYHAEETQYF.

This clonotype was picked up many times. The chain recombines TRBV30 with TRBJ1-5; D remains unclear. Germline V CDR1 and CDR2: GTSNPN, SVGIG (reference sequence). Trimming removed 2 bases from V and 4 bases from J, with 12 bases in between. The CDR3 is made up of 14 amino acids. Here the CDR3 DNA reads TGTGCCTGGAGTTTCGGGATCCAGAATCAGCCCCAGCATTTT. This sequence encodes CAWSFGIQNQPQHF.

This clonotype was detected many times. V is TRBV5-5 and J is TRBJ1-2; D may be TRBD1 (5 bases). Germline-derived CDR1 and CDR2 are SGHKS and YYEKEE (reference sequence). The CDR3 length is 13 residues. V was pared by 7 bases and J by 4 bases, with 14 bases between. CDR3 amino acids: CASGTGIFYGYTF. The DNA for the CDR3 is TGTGCCAGCGGGACCGGGATTTTCTATGGCTACACCTTC.

This clonotype has a handful of counts. V and J are TRBV6-1 and TRBJ1-5; perhaps TRBD1 as D (5 bases). Germline CDR1 is MNHNS and CDR2 is SASEGT. The V gene lost 10 bases and the J gene lost 0 bases, with 10 bases spanning the gap. This CDR3 comprises 13 residues. CDR3 in DNA: TGTGCCACCGGGACGGATAGCAATCAGCCCCAGCATTTT. Its protein product is CATGTDSNQPQHF.

This clonotype was detected ten times or more. CDR3 residues: CASSQTGNLYGYTF. CDR3 bases: TGTGCCAGCAGCCAGACCGGTAACCTTTATGGCTACACCTTC. The chain recombines TRBV3-1 with TRBJ1-2, with D unclear. Trimming cost V 3 bases and J 5 bases, with 13 bases left between them. In germline, CDR1 is LGHDT, CDR2 YNNKEL (reference sequence). The CDR3 covers 14 residues. Looking up the rest from reference TRBV3-1 and TRBJ1-2 gives the full variable domain: DTAVSQTPKYLVTQMGNDKSIKCEQNLGHDTMYWYKQDSKKFLKIMFSYNNKELIINETVPNRFSPKSPDKAHLNLHINSLELGDSAVYFCASSQTGNLYGYTFGSGTRLTVV.

This clonotype was counted ten times or more. The chain has TRBV30 and TRBJ1-5; D is undetermined. The CDR3 consists of 15 residues. V was pared by 3 bases and J by 2 bases, with 14 bases between. Germline V gene sequence: CDR1 GTSNPN, CDR2 SVGIG (reference sequence). The CDR3, as DNA: TGTGCCTGGAGGACCGACGGTCCGGGCAATCAGCCCCAGCATTTT. It yields the protein CAWRTDGPGNQPQHF.